This T cell receptor (beta chain) emerged from a study of blood T cell repertoires in COVID-19. The germline V gene encodes CDR1 SNHLY and CDR2 FYNNEI. The J segment lost 5 bases and the V segment lost 7 bases, leaving 9 bases of the junction unmatched. The CDR3 spans 14 residues. Individuals aged roughly 18 to 100 years were recruited from 24 US areas. Generated by immunoSEQ multiplex PCR, the TCRdb table keeps only in-frame clones and is missing some. The sample includes about 320,000 clones, around 85% of them seen just once. The sequence was obtained from a woman in her 30s who had been exposed to COVID-19. Sequencing was performed on PBMCs or T cells enriched from blood (not recorded which). V usage is TRBV2 and J usage is TRBJ2-7, with 9 bases lining up with TRBD1. The chain's CDR3 is CASTIPDRGHEQYF. CDR3 nucleotides: TGTGCCAGCACCATACCGGACAGGGGCCACGAGCAGTACTTC.